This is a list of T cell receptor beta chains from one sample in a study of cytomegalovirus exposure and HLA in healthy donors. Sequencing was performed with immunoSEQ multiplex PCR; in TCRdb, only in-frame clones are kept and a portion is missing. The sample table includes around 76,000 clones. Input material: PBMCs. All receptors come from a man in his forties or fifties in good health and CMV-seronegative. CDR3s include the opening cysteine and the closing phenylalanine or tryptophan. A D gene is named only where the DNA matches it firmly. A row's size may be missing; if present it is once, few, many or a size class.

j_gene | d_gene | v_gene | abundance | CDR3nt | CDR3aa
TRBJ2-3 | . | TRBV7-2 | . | TGTGCCAGCAGCATAAGACTAGGCCCCACAGATACGCAGTATTTT | CASSIRLGPTDTQYF
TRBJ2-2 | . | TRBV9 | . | TGTGCCAGCAGCGTAAGAGGGAAGAACACCGGGGAGCTGTTTTTT | CASSVRGKNTGELFF
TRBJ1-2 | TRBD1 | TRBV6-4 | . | TGTGCCAGCAAAGTGACAGGGTATGGCTACACCTTC | CASKVTGYGYTF
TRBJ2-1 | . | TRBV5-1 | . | TGCGCCAGCAGCCTATCAACAGGGTCCTACAATGAGCAGTTCTTC | CASSLSTGSYNEQFF
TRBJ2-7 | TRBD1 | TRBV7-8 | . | TGTGCCAGTTTTTTAAAACAGGGGACGGCATACGAGCAGTACTTC | CASFLKQGTAYEQYF
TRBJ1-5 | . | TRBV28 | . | TGTGCCAGCAGTTTACCGGGCACCAGGGTTAGGAATCAGCCCCAGCATTTT | CASSLPGTRVRNQPQHF
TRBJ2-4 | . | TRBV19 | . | TGTGCCAGTAGTAACTACAGGGAACTAGCCAAAAACATTCAGTACTTC | CASSNYRELAKNIQYF
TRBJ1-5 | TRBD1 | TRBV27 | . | TGTGCCAGCAGGGGCGGGGACAGACTCTATAGCAATCAGCCCCAGCATTTT | CASRGGDRLYSNQPQHF
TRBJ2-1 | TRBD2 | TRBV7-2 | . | TGTGCCAGCAGCGCTAATAGCGGGTTTTACAATGAGCAGTTCTTC | CASSANSGFYNEQFF
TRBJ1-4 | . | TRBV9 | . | TGTGCCAGCAGCGTAGGACCCGGGAGCCTAAATGAAAAACTGTTTTTT | CASSVGPGSLNEKLFF
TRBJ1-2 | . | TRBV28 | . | TGTGCCAGCAGCTTACTCGACACGAACCATGGCTACACCTTC | CASSLLDTNHGYTF
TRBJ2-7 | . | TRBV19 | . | TGTGCCAGTAGTTTAAGACAGCGCTACGAGCAGTACTTC | CASSLRQRYEQYF
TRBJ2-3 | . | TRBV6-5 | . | TGTGCCAGCAGGAGGGGCACAGATACGCAGTATTTT | CASRRGTDTQYF
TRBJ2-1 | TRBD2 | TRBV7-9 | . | TGTGCCAGCAGCCCCGGGACTAGCGGGGGCTTATTCTACAATGAGCAGTTCTTC | CASSPGTSGGLFYNEQFF
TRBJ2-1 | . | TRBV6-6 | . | TGTGCCAGCACCCTCGACAATGAGCAGTTCTTC | CASTLDNEQFF
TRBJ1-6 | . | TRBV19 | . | TGTGCCAGTAGTAACAGACGCCCGGCTACCCTCCACTTT | CASSNRRPATLHF
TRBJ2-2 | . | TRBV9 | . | TGTGCCAGCAGCGGGAGGCTAGCCGGGGAGCTGTTTTTT | CASSGRLAGELFF
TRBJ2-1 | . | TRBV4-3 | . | TGCGCCAGCAGCCAAGATGGCCCAGGTCGGGAGCAGTTCTTC | CASSQDGPGREQFF
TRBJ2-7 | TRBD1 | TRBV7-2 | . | TGTGCCAGCAGCTCGGGACAGGGGGCTATTCGTTCCGAGCAGTACTTC | CASSSGQGAIRSEQYF
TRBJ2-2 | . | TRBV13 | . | TGTGCCAGCAGCTTAGGCCTAATGGTACCGAACACCGGGGAGCTGTTTTTT | CASSLGLMVPNTGELFF
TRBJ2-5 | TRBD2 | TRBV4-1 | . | TGCGCCAGCAGCCAAGCGGGACTAAACCAAGAGACCCAGTACTTC | CASSQAGLNQETQYF
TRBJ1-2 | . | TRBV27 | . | TGTGCCAGCAGTATAATGGCAGGGACTAACTATGGCTACACCTTC | CASSIMAGTNYGYTF
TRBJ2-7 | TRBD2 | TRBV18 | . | TGTGCCAGCTCACCTGATAGCGGGACCCTCAGCGAGCAGTACTTC | CASSPDSGTLSEQYF
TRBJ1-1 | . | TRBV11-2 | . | TGTGCCAGCGGCTTCTTGGCGGTTGGTACTGAAGCTTTCTTT | CASGFLAVGTEAFF
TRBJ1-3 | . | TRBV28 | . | TGTGCCAGCAGTTTCGCCGGACAGCCCTCTGGAAACACCATATATTTT | CASSFAGQPSGNTIYF
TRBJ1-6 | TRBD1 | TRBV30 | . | TGTGCCTGGGGGCAGGGGGCGGGGTTGGGTACACCCCTCCACTTT | CAWGQGAGLGTPLHF
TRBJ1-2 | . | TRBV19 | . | TGTGCCAGTAGTACCGGACAGAGGGGCTACACCTTC | CASSTGQRGYTF
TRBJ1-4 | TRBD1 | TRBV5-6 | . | TGTGCCAGCAGCTTCGGGACAGGGTCTTTTAATGAAAAACTGTTTTTT | CASSFGTGSFNEKLFF
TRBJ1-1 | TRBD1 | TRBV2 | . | TGTGCCAGCACGGACAGGGGGGCTGAAGCTTTCTTT | CASTDRGAEAFF
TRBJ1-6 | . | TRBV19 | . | TGTGCCAGTAGGTACGGAGGGGCCAGCTCCTATAATTCACCCCTCCACTTT | CASRYGGASSYNSPLHF
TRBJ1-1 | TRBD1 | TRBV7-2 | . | TGTGCCAGCAGCTTAACCTCTGGGACAGTGAACACTGAAGCTTTCTTT | CASSLTSGTVNTEAFF
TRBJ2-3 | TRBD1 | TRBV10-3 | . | TGTGCCATCACCGAGAAGTCCAGGGACAGGGGCACAGATACGCAGTATTTT | CAITEKSRDRGTDTQYF
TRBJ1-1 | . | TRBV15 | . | TGTGCCACCAGCAAACCCCGAGGCATCAGGGGCAACACTGAAGCTTTCTTT | CATSKPRGIRGNTEAFF
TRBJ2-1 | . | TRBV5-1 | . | TGCGCCAGCAGCTTGGTGGCGGGGAGCTCCTACAATGAGCAGTTCTTC | CASSLVAGSSYNEQFF
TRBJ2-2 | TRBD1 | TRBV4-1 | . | TGCGCCAGCAGCCACCTTAGGGGACAGGGCTCGCCCGGGGAGCTGTTTTTT | CASSHLRGQGSPGELFF
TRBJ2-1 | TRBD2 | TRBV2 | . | TGTGCCAGCAGTGAATTCTCCCCACTAGCGGGGTACAATGAGCAGTTCTTC | CASSEFSPLAGYNEQFF
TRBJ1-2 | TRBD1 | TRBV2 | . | TGTGCCAGCAGCGTGACAGGGGGCGGTGATGGCTACACCTTC | CASSVTGGGDGYTF
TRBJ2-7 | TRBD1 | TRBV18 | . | TGTGCCAGCTCACAACAGGACAGGCCCCGAGACGAGCAGTACTTC | CASSQQDRPRDEQYF
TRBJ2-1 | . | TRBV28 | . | TGTGCCACGACTAGTTTCTCCTACAATGAGCAGTTCTTC | CATTSFSYNEQFF
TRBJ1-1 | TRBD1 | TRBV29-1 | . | TGCAGCTCCACTGGGACAGGGTATACTGAAGCTTTCTTT | CSSTGTGYTEAFF
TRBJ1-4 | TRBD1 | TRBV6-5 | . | TGTGCCAGCAATTACCAGGTCGCAGGGGGGAATGAAAAACTGTTTTTT | CASNYQVAGGNEKLFF
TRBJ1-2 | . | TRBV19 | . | TGTGCCAGTAGTATAGGGACAAGGCTCTCCTATGGCTACACCTTC | CASSIGTRLSYGYTF
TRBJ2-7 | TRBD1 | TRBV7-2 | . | TGTGCCAGCAGCCGACAGGGCTACGAGCAGTACTTC | CASSRQGYEQYF
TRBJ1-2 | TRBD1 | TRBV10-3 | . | TGTGCCATCAAAGGACAGGGAAGGACTAACTATGGCTACACCTTC | CAIKGQGRTNYGYTF
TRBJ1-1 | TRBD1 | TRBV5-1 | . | TGCGCCAGCAGCTCGCAGGGGGCTGCTGAAGCTTTCTTT | CASSSQGAAEAFF
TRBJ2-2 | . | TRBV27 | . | TGTGCCAGCAGTCCCGCCCCCGGCAGGGGAAACACCGGGGAGCTGTTTTTT | CASSPAPGRGNTGELFF
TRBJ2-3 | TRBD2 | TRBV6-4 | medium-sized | TGTGCCAGCAGTGACTCGGCTAGCGGGGATACCACAGATACGCAGTATTTT | CASSDSASGDTTDTQYF